Below, one T cell receptor (beta chain) is given with its context. Its antigen is not known. The germline gene is not matched at one end of the junction; a read error may be the cause. The template was RNA from unsorted bulk tissue. More than 3 cm separated this lung sample from the edge of the tumor. The CDR3 covers 17 residues. The V gene's germline CDR1 is MGHRA and CDR2 YSYEKL. The library came from three nested PCR rounds adapted from ARM-PCR protocols. TCRdb reanalysed the multiplex PCR reads using MiXCR and keeps one entry per CDR3 protein. This table has about 67,000 distinct CDR3 sequences, approximately 73% appearing once. This sample is part of a study of tumor and adjacent non-tumor tissue in lung cancer. The study's findings and limits: TCR diversity was significantly greater in tumor than normal lung tissue.

V usage is TRBV4-1 and J usage is TRBJ2-1; TRBD2 might be the D (5 bases). The receptor was isolated from a man in his sixties with non-small cell lung cancer. What was sequenced was distant non-tumor lung tissue. Written as DNA, the CDR3 is TGCGCCAGCAGCCAAGATCGGGCTAGCCGGACCATTGATGATCAGTTCTTC. It encodes CASSQDRASRTIDDQFF.